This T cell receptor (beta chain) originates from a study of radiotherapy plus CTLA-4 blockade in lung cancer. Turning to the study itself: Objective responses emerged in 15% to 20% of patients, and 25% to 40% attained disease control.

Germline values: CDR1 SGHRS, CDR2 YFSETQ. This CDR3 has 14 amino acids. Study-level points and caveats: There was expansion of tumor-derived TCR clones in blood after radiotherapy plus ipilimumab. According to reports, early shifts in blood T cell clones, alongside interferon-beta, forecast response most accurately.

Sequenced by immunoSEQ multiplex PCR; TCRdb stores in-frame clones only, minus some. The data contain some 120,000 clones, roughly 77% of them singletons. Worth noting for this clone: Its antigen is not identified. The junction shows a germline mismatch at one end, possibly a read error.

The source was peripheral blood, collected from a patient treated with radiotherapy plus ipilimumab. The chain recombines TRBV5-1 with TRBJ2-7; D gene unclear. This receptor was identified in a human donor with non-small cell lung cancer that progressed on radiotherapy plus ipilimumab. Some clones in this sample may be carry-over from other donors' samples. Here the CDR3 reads CSSSFRGRSYEQYF. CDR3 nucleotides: TGCTCCAGCAGCTTCCGAGGCAGATCCTACGAGCAGTACTTC. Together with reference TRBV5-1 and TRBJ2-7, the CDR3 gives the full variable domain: KAGVTQTPRYLIKTRGQQVTLSCSPISGHRSVSWYQQTPGQGLQFLFEYFSETQRNKGNFPGRFSGRQFSNSRSEMNVSTLELGDSALYLCSSSFRGRSYEQYFGPGTRLTVT.